The rows below give T cell receptor beta chains drawn from one sample of a study of blood T cells in healthy people across ages. MiXCR, applied by TCRdb to the 5' RACE reads, yields one record per CDR3 protein. In the table there are approximately 850,000 distinct CDR3 sequences, 58% of which are singletons. Sequenced material: blood. Receptors originate from a young man in good health. Each CDR3 is given without its conserved first and last residue. Each record gives: CDR3 length, V gene, J gene, clone size, CDR3 protein. A clone size is listed for some rows: how often the clone was seen (once, few, many), or a class if it is expanded.

11	TRBV29-1	TRBJ1-2	NA	SVQLRGSRGYT
10	TRBV29-1	TRBJ2-7	few	SSTFSGSEQY
12	TRBV30	TRBJ2-3	NA	AWGGTGLADTQY
13	TRBV7-2	TRBJ2-1	many	ASSWTGTGHNEQF
13	TRBV5-1	TRBJ2-1	NA	ASSSGGTSYNEQF
11	TRBV29-1	NA	NA	SVGIAKPGEQY
17	TRBV5-1	TRBJ2-3	few	ASSLTKRLAGPGPDTQY
13	TRBV3-1	TRBJ2-5	NA	ASQGLLVFRETQY
12	TRBV20-1	TRBJ2-5	NA	SASTGLLKETQY
13	TRBV7-2	TRBJ2-3	NA	ASSSGLAASGTQY
15	TRBV7-2	TRBJ1-1	few	ASTPFRRTGLNTEAF
13	TRBV7-9	TRBJ2-7	NA	ASSLYRRGADEQY
11	TRBV6-5	TRBJ2-5	many	ASSPTGRETQY
12	TRBV5-4	TRBJ2-5	NA	ASSLAASKETQY
14	TRBV7-2	TRBJ2-7	NA	ASSPQPLGPSYEQY
12	TRBV20-1	TRBJ2-1	NA	SARERQVIYEQF
12	TRBV4-3	NA	few	ASSQDRTYHEQY
13	TRBV3-1	NA	NA	ASSRTGTGPYEQY
16	TRBV20-1	TRBJ2-5	NA	SAQRGLSTRNRVETQY
9	TRBV7-9	TRBJ1-2	NA	ASSELWGYT
10	TRBV5-6	TRBJ1-5	many	ASSSTYQPQH